A selection of T cell receptor beta chains follows, all from one sample in a study of T cells in Graves' hyperthyroidism and ophthalmopathy. TCRdb redid the calling of the multiplex PCR reads with MiXCR, one entry per CDR3 protein. Of 75,000 to 100,000 distinct CDR3 sequences listed, roughly 40% are singletons. Source material: peripheral blood or thyroid tissue (not recorded which). These receptors all stem from a woman in her twenties or thirties with Graves' hyperthyroidism. CDR3s include the opening cysteine and the closing phenylalanine or tryptophan. A D gene is named only where the DNA matches it firmly. Clone sizes are given selectively: once, few, many, or a class where the clone is expanded.

TRBV11-3,many,TRBD1,TRBJ1-1,CASRGTVTEAFF,TGTGCCAGCAGAGGGACAGTAACTGAAGCTTTCTTT
TRBV19,many,-,TRBJ1-3,CATGQPGNTIYF,TGTGCCACCGGACAGCCCGGAAACACCATATATTTT
TRBV25-1,-,-,TRBJ1-5,CASSELKLPSNQPQHF,TGTGCCAGCAGTGAATTGAAACTGCCAAGCAATCAGCCCCAGCATTTT
TRBV15,few,TRBD2,TRBJ2-7,CATSRGVAGPSPYEQYF,TGTGCCACCAGCAGGGGGGTAGCGGGACCCAGTCCTTACGAGCAGTACTTC
TRBV25-1,-,-,TRBJ1-1,CASRLLGSLNTEAFF,TGTGCCAGCAGACTCCTGGGCAGTTTGAACACTGAAGCTTTCTTT
TRBV7-3,once,TRBD2,TRBJ2-2,CASATSETGELFF,TGTGCCAGCGCGACTAGCGAGACCGGGGAGCTGTTTTTT
TRBV10-3,-,TRBD2,TRBJ2-2,CAIRDLAGAGELFF,TGTGCCATCAGGGATTTAGCGGGAGCCGGGGAGCTGTTTTTT
TRBV13,many,-,TRBJ2-7,CASSLGPRVTYEQYF,TGTGCCAGCAGCTTAGGCCCACGGGTAACCTACGAGCAGTACTTC
TRBV7-9,few,-,TRBJ1-4,CASRDLMGTNEKLFF,TGTGCCAGCCGGGACCTAATGGGCACTAATGAAAAACTGTTTTTT
TRBV20-1,-,TRBD2,TRBJ2-7,CSASPGGHSYEQYF,TGCAGTGCTAGTCCGGGGGGGCATTCCTACGAGCAGTACTTC
TRBV6-5,many,-,TRBJ1-1,CATAEYGYTEAFF,TGTGCCACCGCGGAGTACGGCTACACTGAAGCTTTCTTT
TRBV20-1,many,TRBD1,TRBJ1-1,CSARQGTAENTEAFF,TGCAGTGCTCGCCAGGGGACAGCCGAGAACACTGAAGCTTTCTTT
TRBV5-4,-,TRBD2,TRBJ2-5,CASSLGSLAGTETQYF,TGTGCCAGCAGCTTGGGTTCTCTAGCGGGAACAGAGACCCAGTACTTC
TRBV20-1,-,-,TRBJ1-2,CSASTTSGAYGYTF,TGCAGTGCTAGCACGACTAGCGGGGCCTATGGCTACACCTTC
TRBV10-2,many,-,TRBJ2-7,CASRLRVGGSYEQYF,TGCGCCAGCCGCCTTAGGGTCGGCGGATCCTACGAGCAGTACTTC
TRBV12-3/TRBV12-4,many,-,TRBJ1-1,CASSTTRQLNTEAFF,TGTGCCAGCAGTACCACCAGACAGCTGAACACTGAAGCTTTCTTT
TRBV7-9,many,-,TRBJ1-2,CASSYLQGNYGYTF,TGTGCCAGCAGCTACCTCCAGGGCAACTATGGCTACACCTTC
TRBV28,few,TRBD1,TRBJ1-1,CASSWDREAFF,TGTGCCAGCAGTTGGGACAGGGAAGCTTTCTTT
TRBV7-8,-,TRBD2,TRBJ2-5,CASSRTSVQETQYF,TGTGCCAGCAGCAGAACTAGCGTTCAAGAGACCCAGTACTTC
TRBV28,many,TRBD1,TRBJ1-5,CASSFQQGDQPQHF,TGTGCCAGCAGTTTCCAACAGGGGGATCAGCCCCAGCATTTT
TRBV7-9,-,-,TRBJ2-2,CASSPPGRGNTGELFF,TGTGCCAGCAGCCCCCCGGGACGGGGGAACACTGGGGAGCTGTTTTTT
TRBV7-9,-,-,TRBJ2-7,CASSPYSVPSYEQYF,TGTGCCAGCAGCCCCTACTCGGTACCCTCCTACGAGCAGTACTTC
TRBV6-5,many,TRBD1,TRBJ1-1,CASRHGQAVEAFF,TGTGCCAGCAGACATGGACAGGCAGTTGAAGCTTTCTTT
TRBV20-1,-,TRBD2,TRBJ2-6,CSARGVAGGPDGANVLTF,TGCAGTGCTAGAGGGGTAGCGGGAGGGCCGGATGGGGCCAACGTCCTGACTTTC
TRBV25-1,many,-,TRBJ2-3,CASSEAGAAADTQYF,TGTGCCAGCAGTGAAGCAGGGGCGGCGGCAGATACGCAGTATTTT
TRBV12-3/TRBV12-4,-,TRBD1,TRBJ2-7,CASSLFGTGRYEQYF,TGTGCCAGCAGTTTATTCGGGACAGGGAGGTACGAGCAGTACTTC
TRBV12-3/TRBV12-4,many,-,TRBJ2-5,CASSPLDNQETQYF,TGTGCCAGCAGTCCTCTCGATAACCAAGAGACCCAGTACTTC
TRBV20-1,once,-,TRBJ2-3,CSAPGESTDTQYF,TGCAGTGCCCCCGGAGAGAGCACAGATACGCAGTATTTT
TRBV12-3/TRBV12-4,many,-,TRBJ1-4,CASSLRRGNEKLFF,TGTGCCAGCAGTTTAAGGCGCGGTAATGAAAAACTGTTTTTT
TRBV20-1,-,TRBD2,TRBJ2-3,CSAGGLASGGTDTQYF,TGCAGTGCTGGAGGATTAGCTAGCGGGGGCACGGATACGCAGTATTTT
TRBV4-1,-,-,TRBJ2-5,CASSPGEGRTETQYF,TGCGCCAGCAGCCCCGGGGAAGGTCGCACAGAGACCCAGTACTTC
TRBV4-2,many,TRBD1,TRBJ1-1,CASSQGRGQTEAFF,TGTGCCAGCAGCCAAGGGAGGGGGCAAACTGAAGCTTTCTTT
TRBV25-1,-,-,TRBJ1-1,CASSGVLGYTEALF,TGTGCCAGCAGTGGCGTACTGGGATACACTGAAGCTCTCTTT
TRBV4-1,many,-,TRBJ2-7,CASSGRANYEQYF,TGCGCCAGCAGCGGCCGGGCCAATTACGAGCAGTACTTC
TRBV7-2,-,-,TRBJ2-2,CASSFELGAGSCFF,-
TRBV5-1,many,TRBD1,TRBJ1-1,CASSLGQGLNTEAFF,TGCGCCAGCAGCCTAGGACAGGGTCTAAACACTGAAGCTTTCTTT
TRBV20-1,-,TRBD1,TRBJ1-5,CSASPGTGDQPQHF,TGCAGTGCTAGTCCCGGGACAGGGGATCAGCCCCAGCATTTT
TRBV10-1,-,TRBD1,TRBJ2-7,CASSESLSGGSSQYF,TGCGCCAGCAGTGAGTCGTTGTCAGGGGGCAGTTCGCAGTACTTC
TRBV5-1,-,TRBD1,TRBJ1-1,CASSPGGGNEASF,TGCGCCAGCAGCCCAGGGGGTGGGAATGAAGCTTCCTTT
TRBV28,many,TRBD1,TRBJ1-2,CASSLYLTGIGYTF,TGTGCCAGCAGTTTATACTTGACAGGGATCGGCTACACCTTC
TRBV7-2,once,-,TRBJ2-7,CASSHAGFYEQYF,TGCGCCAGCAGCCACGCAGGGTTTTACGAGCAATACTTC
TRBV9,many,-,TRBJ1-1,CASSATGWPGDFMNTEAFF,TGTGCCAGCAGCGCAACCGGCTGGCCAGGGGACTTCATGAACACTGAAGCTTTCTTT
TRBV9,-,-,TRBJ2-3,CASSPRQRTDTQYF,TGTGCCAGCAGCCCCCGGCAGCGCACAGATACGCAGTATTTT
TRBV5-1,-,-,TRBJ2-2,CASSLGRYNTGELFF,TGCGCCAGCAGCTTGGGACGGTATAACACCGGGGAGCTGTTTTTT
TRBV28,-,-,TRBJ2-5,CASSLPRLGETQYF,TGTGCCAGCAGTTTGCCCAGGCTCGGGGAGACCCAGTACTTC
TRBV28,-,-,TRBJ1-3,CASSMPTGYSGNTIYF,TGTGCCAGCAGCATGCCGACGGGTTACTCTGGAAACACCATATATTTT
TRBV27,many,TRBD2,TRBJ2-7,CASSPWTSAYEQYF,TGTGCCAGCAGTCCGTGGACTAGCGCCTACGAGCAGTACTTC
TRBV6-6,-,TRBD1,TRBJ1-2,CASSDGQGTSNYGYTF,TGTGCCAGCAGTGACGGACAGGGGACCTCTAACTATGGCTACACCTTC
TRBV9,few,TRBD2,TRBJ2-3,CASSQAAGVLDTQYF,TGTGCCAGCAGCCAAGCCGCGGGAGTCCTAGATACGCAGTATTTT
TRBV27,-,TRBD1,TRBJ2-7,CASSPEGTGGDPVQSF,TGTGCCAGCAGTCCAGAGGGAACAGGGGGCGATCCTGTGCAGTCCTTC
TRBV7-8,-,-,TRBJ2-3,CASSFWPHLTDTQYF,TGTGCCAGCAGTTTCTGGCCTCACCTCACAGATACGCAGTATTTT
TRBV20-1,-,-,TRBJ2-5,CSARGGRLHETQYF,TGCAGTGCTAGAGGTGGGCGGTTACATGAGACCCAGTACTTC
TRBV12-3/TRBV12-4,-,-,TRBJ2-7,CVSSLTSYEQYF,TGTGTCAGCAGCCTGACTTCCTACGAGCAGTACTTC